The rows below give T cell receptor beta chains drawn from one sample of a study of blood T cell repertoires in COVID-19. Measured with immunoSEQ multiplex PCR; TCRdb has only the in-frame clones, and not every one. Among about 93,000 clones, less than 90% were seen once, and the ten largest hold over 15%. The sequenced sample was peripheral blood. These receptors all come from an elderly woman with acute or convalescent COVID-19. Each CDR3 is given without its conserved first and last residue.

v_call	j_call	cdr3_aa
TRBV10-3	TRBJ2-3	AILEASGGTDTQY
TRBV10-2	TRBJ1-1	ASRLTGDAEAF
TRBV7-7	TRBJ2-2	ASSRQGNTGELF
TRBV5-4	TRBJ2-2	ASSGGTSDTGELF
TRBV19	TRBJ1-6	ASDRVGSPLH
TRBV6-5	TRBJ1-1	ASRWGQGTDTEAF
TRBV9	TRBJ2-3	ASSASGGRTDTQY
TRBV2	TRBJ1-5	ASMAGRNQPQH
TRBV27	TRBJ1-6	ASSLRGNSPLH
TRBV7-7	TRBJ1-3	ASSLSRRLGTSGNTIY
TRBV5-1	TRBJ2-2	ASSLKQNTGELF
TRBV5-1	TRBJ1-1	ASSPRTGSANTEAF
TRBV20-1	TRBJ2-5	SASSEETQY
TRBV18	TRBJ1-2	ASSPAHSNYGYT
TRBV11-1	TRBJ1-6	ASSSTAYNSPLH
TRBV7-9	TRBJ2-3	ASSWTTTDTQY
TRBV4-2	TRBJ1-5	ASSRNDRDRQPQH
TRBV19	TRBJ1-5	ASMRQGDQPQH
TRBV6-5	TRBJ1-3	ASSRTGGSGNTIY
TRBV7-9	TRBJ2-1	ASSLSGGEQF
TRBV3-1/TRBV3-2	TRBJ1-6	ASSQFRDREITLH
TRBV2	TRBJ2-1	AIRGGYEQF
TRBV7-8	TRBJ1-5	ASSLTAYQPQH
TRBV29-1	TRBJ1-1	SVTRNTEAF
TRBV6-5	TRBJ2-3	ASRTGQPKDTQY
TRBV15	TRBJ1-2	ATSRDYGFSNYGYT
TRBV19	TRBJ1-1	ASSERGTEAF
TRBV5-1	TRBJ2-1	ASSLRGENEQF
TRBV7-2	TRBJ2-1	ASSPGPGLNNEQF
TRBV7-8	TRBJ1-2	ASSYTGGQNGYT
TRBV27	TRBJ1-5	ASSADDRGWVDSNQPQH
TRBV15	TRBJ2-3	ATSRVRSTDTQY
TRBV20-1	TRBJ1-4	SASGTEKLF
TRBV9	TRBJ1-4	ASSAQTHSEKLF
TRBV9	TRBJ1-2	ASSAAPTGFYGYT